The next 14 T cell receptor beta chains were all read from a single sample in a study of T-cell memory formation after mild COVID-19. TCRdb itself ran the 5' RACE reads through MiXCR, one entry per CDR3 protein. The sample lists fewer than 95,000 distinct CDR3 sequences, about 13% seen once, with roughly a quarter in the top ten. Sequenced: PBMCs or a T cell subset sorted from them (not recorded which). These receptors were collected from an adult woman who had mild COVID-19 (a few samples of this study predate the infection). Cell type and time point are not known.

The chain employs TRBV4-1 and TRBJ2-2; 7 positions agree with TRBD2. Trimming took 5 bases from V and 4 from J; bases not matched to a gene: 10. Germline CDR1 MGHRA, CDR2 YSYEKL. The CDR3 runs 16 residues. The CDR3 DNA sequence: TGCGCCAGCAGCATACGGACTAGTTACGGCACCGGGGAGCTGTTTTTT. Translated, it gives CASSIRTSYGTGELFF.

This clonotype appeared a few times. The chain combines TRBV24-1 with TRBJ2-4, with a weak D call TRBD2 (5 bases). Germline V lookup: CDR1 KGHDR, CDR2 SFDVKD. The CDR3 extends over 16 amino acids. Trimming took off 4 bases at V and 7 bases at J, with 19 bases between the two ends. As DNA, the CDR3 is TGTGCCACCAGTGACTATCGGACTCTACCTGGGAACATTCAGTACTTC. Encoded protein: CATSDYRTLPGNIQYF.

The chain recombines TRBV12-3 or TRBV12-4 with TRBJ2-7; TRBD1 aligns across 7 bases. V dropped 6 bases and J dropped 4; count of bases not matched to a gene: 6. CDR3 length: 13 amino acids. The CDR3 reads CASSPTGVYEQYF. As DNA, the CDR3 is TGTGCCAGCAGCCCAACAGGGGTTTACGAGCAGTACTTC.

The sample holds a few counts of this clonotype. J is TRBJ2-2 and V is TRBV15; 10 bases are shared with TRBD2. This CDR3 region has 17 residues. Looked up from germline, CDR1 is LNHNV and CDR2 is YYDKDF (reference sequence). V lost 0 bases to trimming and J lost 7 bases; unmatched junction nucleotides: 8. CDR3 sequence reads: CATSREKAGGPSGELFF. CDR3 nucleotides: TGTGCCACCAGCAGAGAGAAAGCGGGGGGGCCCAGCGGGGAGCTGTTTTTT.

This sequence joins TRBV5-4 and TRBJ2-7; D gene unclear. The germline V gene encodes CDR1 SGHNT and CDR2 YYREEE (reference sequence). The V end was cut by 4 bases, the J end by 6 bases, with 23 bases between. This CDR3 region has 16 residues. CDR3 loop: CASSATSLGAPGEQYF. The CDR3 nucleotides are TGTGCCAGCAGCGCGACGTCGTTAGGCGCCCCAGGCGAGCAGTACTTC.

The chain uses TRBV5-6 and TRBJ1-5; 7 nucleotides match TRBD1. The trim removed 4 bases at V and 2 bases at J, leaving 6 bases unmatched. Germline CDR1 is SGHDT and CDR2 is YYEEEE. The CDR3 totals 15 residues. The CDR3 region has the DNA TGTGCCAGCAGCGACGACAGGGCGCGCAATCAGCCCCAGCATTTT. Protein product: CASSDDRARNQPQHF. Looking up the rest from reference TRBV5-6 and TRBJ1-5 gives the full variable domain: DAGVTQSPTHLIKTRGQQVTLRCSPKSGHDTVSWYQQALGQGPQFIFQYYEEEERQRGNFPDRFSGHQFPNYSSELNVNALLLGDSALYLCASSDDRARNQPQHFGDGTRLSIL.

In this sample, this clonotype turned up many times. The V and J genes are TRBV4-3 and TRBJ2-2, with D possibly being TRBD2 (5 bases). Between the trimmed V and J ends, which lost 0 bases and 2 bases, there was a span of 7 bases. From germline, CDR1 is LGHNA and CDR2 YSLEER. The CDR3 sequence is 15 residues long. The CDR3 DNA reads as TGCGCCAGCAGCCAAGATCGGGGAAACACCGGGGAGCTGTTTTTT. As protein: CASSQDRGNTGELFF.

This clonotype was seen more than once but under ten times. The chain links TRBV12-3 or TRBV12-4 to TRBJ2-5; D may match TRBD1 or TRBD2 (5 bases each). Trimming took off 6 bases at V and 5 bases at J, with 16 bases between the two ends. The CDR3 loop spans 14 amino acids. This CDR3 reads CASSRGGLWETQYF. The CDR3 region has the DNA TGTGCCAGCAGCCGTGGGGGTTTGTGGGAGACCCAGTACTTC.

Written as DNA, the CDR3 is TGCAGCGTCCTCGGACAGGGCGGGAAGTACTTC. It encodes CSVLGQGGKYF. The V gene is TRBV29-1, the J gene TRBJ2-7; 8 bases map to TRBD1. This CDR3 has 11 residues. In germline, CDR1 is SQVTM, CDR2 ANQGSEA. V was clipped by 6 bases and J by 11 bases; unmatched bases: 9.

The chain carries TRBV18 and TRBJ2-7; D might be TRBD1 (7 bases). The CDR3 is 15 amino acids. V dropped 0 bases and J dropped 4 bases, with 13 bases sitting between them. Germline lookup yields CDR1 KGHSH and CDR2 LQKENI. CDR3 region: CASSPPAGGGYEQYF. CDR3 nucleotide sequence: TGTGCCAGCTCACCACCGGCAGGGGGAGGATACGAGCAGTACTTC.

The chain carries TRBV13 and TRBJ2-1; TRBD2 matches at 7 bases. Trimming at V came to 4 bases and at J to 7 bases, leaving 1 base not matched to a gene. The CDR3 is 12 amino acids. CDR1 PRHDT and CDR2 FYEKMQ come from the germline V gene (reference sequence). The CDR3 bases are TGTGCCAGCAGCTCACTAGCGAATGAGCAGTTCTTC. Its translation: CASSSLANEQFF.

This clonotype was observed many times. The chain has TRBV12-3 or TRBV12-4 and TRBJ2-5; 7 bases align to TRBD1. Germline trimming cut 3 bases from V and 1 base from J; bases unmatched to any gene: 8. The CDR3 totals 16 residues. For the CDR3, the DNA is TGTGCCAGCAGTTTCGGGACAGCCAAAAGCCAAGAGACCCAGTACTTC. Translating gives CASSFGTAKSQETQYF.

This clonotype showed up many times. The chain joins TRBV12-3 or TRBV12-4 to TRBJ2-3, with D unclear. The V end lost 11 bases, the J end lost 0 bases, and 9 bases lay between the germline ends. The CDR3 totals 12 residues. Written as DNA, the CDR3 is TGTGCCGCCGGCGCGAGCACAGATACGCAGTATTTT. Its translation is CAAGASTDTQYF.

The V call is TRBV6-6, the J call TRBJ1-4, with D hard to call. The V and J ends lost 7 bases and 5 bases respectively, with 8 bases between them. The CDR3 length is 12 residues. The germline V gene encodes CDR1 MNHNY and CDR2 SVGAGI (reference sequence). The DNA for the CDR3 is TGTGCCAGCATGGGTTTAAATGAAAAACTGTTTTTT. Its protein product is CASMGLNEKLFF.